Each of the 24 T cell receptor beta chains below was sequenced from the same sample in a study of regulatory dendritic cells for organ transplantation. Here immunoSEQ multiplex PCR was the method, and the copy in TCRdb shows in-frame clones only, minus some. The table lists 7,500 to 8,500 clones, 65% to 75% of them singletons. Sorted T cells were CFSE-labeled and cultured five to six days with allogeneic regulatory or mature dendritic cells at 1:10. These TCRs' antigens remain unknown. The source material was memory CD4+ T cells from blood cultured with dendritic cells. Subset defined: CD45RO+ memory T cells. Receptors originate from a human donor in good health.

The chain links TRBV6-5 to TRBJ2-7; TRBD1 matches at 8 bases. Per germline, CDR1 MNHEY and CDR2 SVGAGI. The length of the CDR3 is 12 residues. V lost 5 bases, J lost 4 bases, and 1 base stayed unmatched. The DNA of the CDR3 is TGTGCCAGCAGTAGGGACAGGTACGAGCAGTACTTC. Protein product: CASSRDRYEQYF.

This clone has only a few counts. The chain has TRBV14 and TRBJ1-5, with D unclear. There are 13 residues in the CDR3. Trimming pared 1 base from V and 7 bases from J, leaving 8 bases between. Looked up from germline, CDR1 is SGHDN and CDR2 is FVKESK. The CDR3 loop is CASSQGQAQPQHF. The CDR3 DNA sequence: TGTGCCAGCAGCCAAGGGCAGGCGCAGCCCCAGCATTTT.

The rearrangement joins TRBV19 to TRBJ2-3; tentative D call: TRBD2 (5 bases). CDR3 length: 15 residues. Germline V gene data show CDR1 as LNHDA and CDR2 as SQIVND (reference sequence). Trimming took 3 bases from V and 2 from J, leaving 12 bases between them. The CDR3 here is CASSIERTYTDTQYF. The CDR3 region has the DNA TGTGCCAGTAGTATTGAGCGGACGTACACAGATACGCAGTATTTT.

This clone is labeled as medium-sized. This chain uses TRBV2 with TRBJ1-5; D perhaps matches TRBD1 (6 bases). V dropped 0 bases and J dropped 9 bases, with 15 bases sitting between them. In germline, CDR1 is SNHLY, CDR2 FYNNEI. CDR3 length: 15 amino acids. CDR3 loop: CASSEARGAGGPQHF. The DNA of the CDR3 is TGTGCCAGCAGTGAAGCGCGGGGGGCCGGGGGGCCCCAGCATTTT.

The chain links TRBV19 to TRBJ2-7; maybe TRBD2 (7 bases). This CDR3 has 15 residues. Trimming left V 3 bases short and J 1 base short, with 13 bases between. In germline, CDR1 is LNHDA, CDR2 SQIVND (reference sequence). The DNA for the CDR3 is TGTGCCAGTAGTATTGCCGGGGGGCGATCCTACGAGCAGTACTTC. It specifies CASSIAGGRSYEQYF.

The chain links TRBV28 to TRBJ1-6; D is undetermined. Looked up from germline, CDR1 is MDHEN and CDR2 is SYDVKM. The CDR3 is 14 residues long. The V end lost 5 bases, the J end lost 0 bases, and 5 bases lay between the germline ends. For the CDR3, the DNA is TGTGCCAGCAGTCCGAGCTCCTATAATTCACCCCTCCACTTT. This encodes CASSPSSYNSPLHF.

J is TRBJ1-6 and V is TRBV13; possible D gene TRBD1, 5 bases. The V end was cut by 7 bases, the J end by 9 bases, with 16 bases between. The CDR3 loop spans 14 amino acids. In germline, CDR1 is PRHDT, CDR2 FYEKMQ (reference sequence). CDR3 coding DNA: TGTGCCAGCAACGTACGGACTAGGGGTTCACCCCTCCACTTT. It translates to CASNVRTRGSPLHF.

This clone was observed a handful of times. The V and J genes are TRBV7-2 and TRBJ1-1; no clear D gene. V dropped 1 base and J dropped 1 base, with 7 bases sitting between them. Germline lookup yields CDR1 SGHTA and CDR2 FQGNSA. The CDR3 covers 14 residues. The DNA of the CDR3 is TGTGCCAGCAGCTTAGTTTGGCAGAACACTGAAGCTTTCTTT. Its protein is CASSLVWQNTEAFF. Looking up the rest from reference TRBV7-2 and TRBJ1-1 gives the full variable domain: GAGVSQSPSNKVTEKGKDVELRCDPISGHTALYWYRQSLGQGLEFLIYFQGNSAPDKSGLPSDRFSAERTGGSVSTLTIQRTQQEDSAVYLCASSLVWQNTEAFFGQGTRLTVV.

The chain employs TRBV6-5 and TRBJ1-1; D perhaps matches TRBD1 (6 bases). The CDR3 loop spans 12 amino acids. Germline V gives CDR1 MNHEY, CDR2 SVGAGI. V lost 6 bases and J lost 3, with 8 bases in between. CDR3 sequence (DNA): TGTGCCAGCAGCAGGGGTCACACTGAAGCTTTCTTT. Protein product: CASSRGHTEAFF.

The V and J genes are TRBV6-5 and TRBJ2-7; 7 bases align to TRBD2. V was clipped by 5 bases and J by 0 bases; unmatched bases: 7. Germline CDR1 MNHEY, CDR2 SVGAGI. The CDR3 has 15 residues. CDR3 loop: CASSAPSGLSYEQYF. The CDR3 coding sequence is TGTGCCAGCAGTGCCCCTAGCGGACTCTCCTACGAGCAGTACTTC.

The chain combines TRBV9 with TRBJ2-7, with 12 bases aligning to TRBD2. The V gene's germline CDR1 is SGDLS and CDR2 YYNGEE. J lost 4 bases, V lost 0 bases, and 8 bases had no gene match. This CDR3 comprises 17 residues. The CDR3 DNA reads TGTGCCAGCAGCGTAGGCCTAGCGGGGGGGCCGGGGTACGAGCAGTACTTC. Its translation is CASSVGLAGGPGYEQYF. Based on the CDR3 plus reference TRBV9 and TRBJ2-7, the full variable domain is DSGVTQTPKHLITATGQRVTLRCSPRSGDLSVYWYQQSLDQGLQFLIQYYNGEERAKGNILERFSAQQFPDLHSELNLSSLELGDSALYFCASSVGLAGGPGYEQYFGPGTRLTVT.

This clone is deemed medium-sized (0.01 to 0.1%). The gene calls are TRBV7-9 and TRBJ2-7; D unresolved. CDR3 length equals 14 residues. Per the germline V gene, CDR1 is SEHNR and CDR2 is FQNEAQ (reference sequence). V dropped 0 bases and J dropped 6 bases, with 12 bases sitting between them. DNA of the CDR3: TGTGCCAGCAGCTTAGCGGTCTCAAGCTCCGAGCAGTACTTC. Translation: CASSLAVSSSEQYF.

This sequence joins TRBV5-4 and TRBJ1-2; D not certain. Germline CDR1 reads SGHNT; CDR2 reads YYREEE (reference sequence). The germline V and J ends were trimmed by 0 bases and 2 bases, with 11 bases remaining between them. CDR3 size: 15 residues. This CDR3 is CASSLVGPLNYGYTF. The CDR3 DNA sequence: TGTGCCAGCAGCTTGGTTGGGCCCTTAAACTATGGCTACACCTTC. Drawing the rest from reference TRBV5-4 and TRBJ1-2, the complete variable domain is ETGVTQSPTHLIKTRGQQVTLRCSSQSGHNTVSWYQQALGQGPQFIFQYYREEENGRGNFPPRFSGLQFPNYSSELNVNALELDDSALYLCASSLVGPLNYGYTFGSGTRLTVV.

As regards this clone: Mismatch with germline at one junction end may stem from a read error. V is TRBV5-1 and J is TRBJ2-7; maybe TRBD1 (6 bases). The CDR3 consists of 15 residues. Germline V gene data show CDR1 as SGHRS and CDR2 as YFSETQ. CDR3 nucleotides: TGCGCCAGCAGCCCCGAGAGGGGGATCTCCCACGAGCAGTACTTC. It is translated as CASSPERGISHEQYF.

The V and J genes are TRBV7-9 and TRBJ1-3; no firm D call. The V gene lost 0 bases and the J gene lost 0 bases, with 12 bases spanning the gap. Germline CDR1 is SEHNR and CDR2 is FQNEAQ (reference sequence). The CDR3 runs to 17 residues. The CDR3 nucleotides are TGTGCCAGCAGCTTAGCGCAAAGGCGGGTCTCTGGAAACACCATATATTTT. Translating gives CASSLAQRRVSGNTIYF.

The J gene is TRBJ1-6, the V gene TRBV19; perhaps TRBD1 as D (6 bases). The germline gives CDR1 LNHDA, CDR2 SQIVND (reference sequence). V was clipped by 5 bases and J by 7 bases, with 12 bases between them. The CDR3 covers 14 residues. CDR3 amino acids: CASSVQGDNSPLHF. In nucleotides, the CDR3 is TGTGCCAGTAGTGTACAGGGTGACAATTCACCCCTCCACTTT.

The chain employs TRBV19 and TRBJ1-5, with D uncertain. The germline gives CDR1 LNHDA, CDR2 SQIVND (reference sequence). The CDR3 has 16 residues. Trimming took 1 base from V and 3 from J, leaving 13 bases between them. This CDR3 is CASSIAQAPHNQPQHF. The CDR3 DNA follows: TGTGCCAGTAGTATAGCCCAGGCCCCACACAATCAGCCCCAGCATTTT.

This clone was detected only a few times. V usage is TRBV5-1 and J usage is TRBJ2-5; 7 positions match TRBD1. CDR3 length equals 15 residues. The V gene end was trimmed by 7 bases and the J gene end by 2 bases; junction bases not matched to a gene: 11. Per germline, CDR1 SGHRS and CDR2 YFSETQ. Written as DNA, the CDR3 is TGCGCCAGCGGATTGACAGGGACGCTTCAAGAGACCCAGTACTTC. It specifies CASGLTGTLQETQYF. The full variable domain, in which reference TRBV5-1 and TRBJ2-5 provide the parts outside the CDR3, is KAGVTQTPRYLIKTRGQQVTLSCSPISGHRSVSWYQQTPGQGLQFLFEYFSETQRNKGNFPGRFSGRQFSNSRSEMNVSTLELGDSALYLCASGLTGTLQETQYFGPGTRLLVL.

The J gene is TRBJ1-1, the V gene TRBV18, with a tentative D call TRBD1 (5 bases). The CDR3 has 17 residues. V lost 3 bases to trimming and J lost 4 bases, with 21 bases between them. Looked up from germline, CDR1 is KGHSH and CDR2 is LQKENI. This CDR3 is CASSPRGGVGVSTEAFF. The CDR3 DNA reads as TGTGCCAGCTCACCGCGGGGAGGGGTTGGGGTGAGCACTGAAGCTTTCTTT.

The rearrangement links TRBV12-5 to TRBJ1-1; no clear D. The CDR3 loop spans 13 amino acids. From germline, CDR1 is LGHNT and CDR2 FRNRAP. The V end lost 2 bases, the J end lost 1 base, and 5 bases lay between the germline ends. CDR3 sequence (DNA): TGTGCTAGTGGTTTGCCCCAGAACACTGAAGCTTTCTTT. Translating gives CASGLPQNTEAFF.

The rearrangement joins TRBV7-2 to TRBJ1-1; 8 nucleotides align to TRBD1. Germline V gives CDR1 SGHTA, CDR2 FQGNSA. The CDR3 is made up of 13 amino acids. V trimming: 1 base; J trimming: 11 bases; junction bases outside the gene matches: 6. CDR3 sequence (DNA): TGTGCCAGCAGCTTAGGACAGGGGCGAGACGCTTTCTTT. Its protein is CASSLGQGRDAFF.

CDR3 loop: CASSFTDRGSEQYF. The CDR3 coding sequence is TGTGCCAGCAGCTTCACGGACAGGGGGTCCGAGCAGTACTTC. This chain joins TRBV7-9 and TRBJ2-7, with 10 bases aligning to TRBD1. CDR1 and CDR2 from the germline V gene are SEHNR and FQNEAQ (reference sequence). V was pared by 3 bases and J by 6 bases, with 5 bases of the junction left unmatched. This CDR3 is built from 14 residues.

This chain connects TRBV11-1 to TRBJ2-1; D possibly corresponds to TRBD1 (5 bases). The V and J ends lost 8 bases and 9 bases respectively, with 17 bases between them. CDR3 length: 13 amino acids. Germline CDR1 and CDR2: SGHAT and FQDESV (reference sequence). In DNA form, the CDR3 reads TGTGCCAGCTTGCAGGGCCCCATCGTTGAGCAGTTCTTC. Amino acid sequence: CASLQGPIVEQFF.

The chain combines TRBV11-3 with TRBJ2-7, with D possibly TRBD1 on 5 matching bases. This CDR3 is built from 14 residues. The ends were cut back, 10 bases at V and 9 bases at J, with 25 bases in the middle. The germline V gene has CDR1 SGHNT and CDR2 YENEEA. The CDR3 nucleotides are TGTGCCACCTCACCGTCGAAGGCCCGCAGGGTGCAGTACTTC. Translated: CATSPSKARRVQYF.